One sample yielded the 28 T cell receptor beta chains listed below, sequenced in a study of T cells in Graves' hyperthyroidism and ophthalmopathy. RNA transcripts provided the source from which TCR beta CDR3 regions were amplified. Initially, a first-round RT-PCR of the TCR CDR3 employed the HTBI primer set. MiXCR, applied by TCRdb to the multiplex PCR reads, yields one record per CDR3 protein. Among around 400,000 distinct CDR3 sequences, about 13% were seen once, and the ten largest hold 9.2%. The sequenced sample consisted of blood. The receptor source for this set is a woman aged 18-29 years with Graves' hyperthyroidism.

This clonotype was observed at least ten times. The V and J genes are TRBV7-8 and TRBJ1-1; possible D gene TRBD1, 5 bases. V lost 2 bases, J lost 0 bases, and 10 bases lay in between. The germline CDR1 and CDR2 sequences are SGHVS and FQNEAQ. This CDR3 has 15 residues. The CDR3 sequence: CASSLSGTVNTEAFF. CDR3 nucleotides: TGTGCCAGCAGCTTATCGGGGACGGTGAACACTGAAGCTTTCTTT.

This clonotype was detected ten times or more. The chain is built from TRBV24-1 and TRBJ1-5, with 10 bases matching TRBD1. Germline V lookup: CDR1 KGHDR, CDR2 SFDVKD. This CDR3 contains 15 residues. V lost 5 bases, J lost 5 bases, and 5 bases stayed unmatched. CDR3 coding DNA: TGTGCCACCAGTGCCGGGGACAGGGGCGATCAGCCCCAGCATTTT. Its protein is CATSAGDRGDQPQHF.

This clonotype was seen ten or more times. This chain links TRBV28 with TRBJ2-3; D might be TRBD2 (5 bases). This CDR3 spans 18 amino acids. V was trimmed by 7 bases and J by 2 bases, leaving 25 bases between them. The V gene's germline CDR1 is MDHEN and CDR2 SYDVKM. This CDR3 is CASIGGDPEGAHTDTQYF. The CDR3 nucleotides read TGTGCCAGCATAGGTGGTGACCCCGAGGGCGCACACACAGATACGCAGTATTTT.

The chain couples TRBV3-2 to TRBJ1-3. TRBV3-2 is described as a pseudogene. CDR3 length: 17 amino acids. The CDR3 DNA sequence: TGTGCCAGCAGCCAAGAACCCCGATCCCAGCGTGGAAACACCATATATTTT. Amino acids: CASSQEPRSQRGNTIYF.

This clonotype was seen ten or more times. The chain combines TRBV7-9 with TRBJ1-2; D not resolved. This CDR3 has 13 amino acids. Trimming removed 4 bases from V and 2 bases from J, with 8 bases in between. Per the germline V gene, CDR1 is SEHNR and CDR2 is FQNEAQ (reference sequence). The CDR3: CASSSHLNYGYTF. CDR3 nucleotides: TGTGCCAGCAGCTCCCACTTAAACTATGGCTACACCTTC.

Comment on this clonotype: A read error may explain this, as a much larger clone is one base away. The rearrangement joins TRBV29-1 to TRBJ2-1; possible D gene TRBD1, 6 bases. Trimming shortened V by 2 bases and J by 10 bases, and 18 bases separated the two germline ends. Germline values: CDR1 SQVTM, CDR2 ANQGSEA. The CDR3 is 14 residues long. In nucleotides, the CDR3 is TGCAGCGTTGAACCCGACAGGCCCCTGGGGGAGCAGTTCTTC. As protein: CSVEPDRPLGEQFF.

This clonotype was detected ten times or more. J is TRBJ2-7 and V is TRBV13; D is undetermined. The CDR3 is made up of 14 amino acids. V was clipped by 2 bases and J by 5 bases, with 13 bases between them. Germline CDR1 reads PRHDT; CDR2 reads FYEKMQ (reference sequence). The CDR3: CASSLWAQAHEQYF. CDR3 bases: TGTGCCAGCAGCTTATGGGCCCAAGCCCACGAGCAGTACTTC.

The J gene is TRBJ2-3, the V gene TRBV10-3; 7 nucleotides line up with TRBD1. With 5 bases clipped from V and 6 bases from J, the junction kept 2 bases outside the gene matches. Germline V lookup: CDR1 ENHRY, CDR2 SYGVKD. CDR3 length: 12 residues. The CDR3 loop is CAISNRGDTQYF. CDR3 DNA: TGTGCCATCAGTAACAGGGGCGATACGCAGTATTTT.

This clonotype occurred many times. V gene TRBV5-1 combines with J gene TRBJ2-1; 9 nucleotides align to TRBD2. This CDR3 has 16 residues. The V segment lost 4 bases and the J segment 5 bases; nucleotides outside the gene matches: 10. CDR1 is SGHRS and CDR2 is YFSETQ in the germline V gene. CDR3 amino acids: CASSPLAGDLNNEQFF. CDR3 DNA sequence: TGCGCCAGCAGCCCGTTAGCGGGGGACTTAAACAATGAGCAGTTCTTC.

This clonotype was seen many times. Its ends do not fully match the called genes, so a read error is possible. The genes are TRBV3-1 and TRBJ1-1; D not certain. From germline, CDR1 is LGHDT and CDR2 YNNKEL (reference sequence). This CDR3 is 15 amino acids long. The CDR3 DNA is TGTGCCAGCAGCCAAGGGGGTAGTCGGAGCACTGAAGCTTCCTTT. This codes for CASSQGGSRSTEASF.

This clonotype turned up a few times. This chain links TRBV5-8 with TRBJ2-5, with 7 bases matching TRBD1. The germline gives CDR1 SGHTS, CDR2 YDEGEE. The CDR3 is made up of 16 amino acids. The V segment lost 3 bases and the J segment 3 bases; nucleotides outside the gene matches: 11. The CDR3 spells CASSSKSLQGKETQYF. The DNA for the CDR3 is TGTGCCAGCAGCTCCAAATCACTACAGGGGAAAGAGACCCAGTACTTC.

A word on this clonotype: Possible read error: a much larger clone is one base away. This chain joins TRBV3-1 and TRBJ2-3; 7 bases align to TRBD2. V was pared by 4 bases and J by 2 bases, with 18 bases of the junction left unmatched. The CDR3 is made up of 19 amino acids. Per germline, CDR1 LGHDT and CDR2 YNNKEL (reference sequence). Written as DNA, the CDR3 is TGTGCCAGCAGCCCACTCCAACACCGACTAGCCCCGTCCACAGATACGCAGTATTTT. Its translation is CASSPLQHRLAPSTDTQYF.

The sample holds many counts of this clonotype. The chain links TRBV7-2 to TRBJ2-3, with 10 bases matching TRBD1. Germline assignment: CDR1 SGHTA and CDR2 FQGNSA. CDR3 length: 13 amino acids. After removal of 6 bases from V and 6 bases from J, the junction contained 3 bases not matched to a gene. The CDR3 DNA reads TGTGCCAGCAGACGGACAGGGGGGGATACGCAGTATTTT. Translating it yields CASRRTGGDTQYF. Supplemented by reference TRBV7-2 and TRBJ2-3, the full variable domain reads GAGVSQSPSNKVTEKGKDVELRCDPISGHTALYWYRQSLGQGLEFLIYFQGNSAPDKSGLPSDRFSAERTGGSVSTLTIQRTQQEDSAVYLCASRRTGGDTQYFGPGTRLTVL.

This clonotype was picked up many times. The chain carries TRBV6-1 and TRBJ2-3; no reliable D call. Germline-derived CDR1 and CDR2 are MNHNS and SASEGT. Trimming removed 9 bases from V and 5 bases from J, with 9 bases in between. The CDR3 runs to 11 residues. The CDR3 region is CARSWGDTQYF. The CDR3 coding sequence is TGTGCCAGAAGTTGGGGAGATACGCAGTATTTT.

J is TRBJ2-7 and V is TRBV7-8; D tentatively fits TRBD1 or TRBD2 (6 bases each). The CDR3 is made up of 14 amino acids. Germline V gene sequence: CDR1 SGHVS, CDR2 FQNEAQ. With 5 bases removed from V and 3 bases from J, the gap between germline ends came to 14 bases. The CDR3 sequence is CASSRGPGVYEQYF. Here the CDR3 DNA reads TGTGCCAGCAGCCGGGGGCCGGGGGTCTACGAGCAGTACTTC.

This clonotype was seen more than once but under ten times. Being one base from a much bigger clone, this may be a read error. The chain combines TRBV20-1 with TRBJ1-1; maybe TRBD1 (5 bases). Trimming cost V 2 bases and J 1 base, with 17 bases left between them. This CDR3 has 16 amino acids. Germline V gives CDR1 DFQATT, CDR2 SNEGSKA (reference sequence). CDR3 bases: TGCAGTGCTAGAAATCAAGGCAGGGCTACGAACACTGAAGCTTTCTTT. It yields the protein CSARNQGRATNTEAFF.

This clonotype was observed a few times. This chain uses TRBV3-1 with TRBJ2-3; 11 bases are shared with TRBD2. The CDR3 contains 15 residues. V gave up 8 bases and J gave up 2 bases; unmatched junction bases: 6. CDR1 and CDR2 from the germline V gene are LGHDT and YNNKEL (reference sequence). CDR3 residues: CASLLAGASTDTQYF. CDR3 DNA: TGTGCCAGCTTACTAGCGGGGGCATCCACAGATACGCAGTATTTT.

This clonotype was picked up a small number of times. The genes are TRBV7-2 and TRBJ1-2; perhaps TRBD1 as D (5 bases). Germline V CDR1 and CDR2: SGHTA, FQGNSA. V was shortened by 8 bases and J by 6 bases, with 7 bases between the two germline ends. The CDR3 covers 10 residues. Here the CDR3 reads CASGGNGYTF. CDR3 in DNA: TGTGCCAGCGGGGGAAATGGCTACACCTTC. The full variable domain, with the rest looked up from reference TRBV7-2 and TRBJ1-2, is GAGVSQSPSNKVTEKGKDVELRCDPISGHTALYWYRQSLGQGLEFLIYFQGNSAPDKSGLPSDRFSAERTGGSVSTLTIQRTQQEDSAVYLCASGGNGYTFGSGTRLTVV.

In this sample, this clonotype turned up many times. J is TRBJ2-2 and V is TRBV27, with a possible D match to TRBD2 (6 bases). The germline V and J ends were trimmed by 2 bases and 1 base, with 8 bases remaining between them. Germline values: CDR1 MNHEY, CDR2 SMNVEV (reference sequence). This CDR3 is built from 15 residues. The CDR3 here is CASSLMGGNTGELFF. The CDR3 nucleotides read TGTGCCAGCAGTTTAATGGGGGGGAACACCGGGGAGCTGTTTTTT.

This clonotype was counted many times. This chain joins TRBV27 and TRBJ1-1; TRBD1 matches 8 bases. V was clipped by 3 bases and J by 3 bases; unmatched bases: 6. Germline lookup yields CDR1 MNHEY and CDR2 SMNVEV (reference sequence). This CDR3 contains 15 residues. This CDR3 is CASSFPETGDTEAFF. CDR3 DNA sequence: TGTGCCAGCAGTTTTCCCGAGACAGGGGACACTGAAGCTTTCTTT.

This clonotype was seen at least ten times. The chain uses TRBV29-1 and TRBJ2-7, with D tentatively TRBD1 or TRBD2 (5 bases each). The V gene lost 6 bases and the J gene lost 5 bases, with 17 bases spanning the gap. The germline V gene has CDR1 SQVTM and CDR2 ANQGSEA. CDR3 length: 13 residues. CDR3 in DNA: TGCAGCGTCGCTCGGACAAGGACTGACGAGCAGTACTTC. Its protein product is CSVARTRTDEQYF.

Ten or more counts support this clonotype. The chain has TRBV20-1 and TRBJ2-3; D is possibly TRBD2 (6 bases). V lost 6 bases and J 7 bases, leaving 17 bases between the germline ends. CDR3 size: 13 residues. The germline CDR1 and CDR2 sequences are DFQATT and SNEGSKA (reference sequence). CDR3: CSALDREIYTQYF. The CDR3 DNA reads as TGCAGTGCCCTAGATCGGGAGATCTATACGCAGTATTTT.

In this sample, this clonotype turned up a few times. The rearrangement uses TRBV24-1 and TRBJ2-1; 9 nucleotides line up with TRBD2. Germline CDR1 reads KGHDR; CDR2 reads SFDVKD. J was trimmed by 8 bases and V by 8 bases; bases with no gene match: 6. CDR3 length equals 13 residues. DNA of the CDR3: TGTGCCACCAAGCTTAGCGGGAGAGATGAGCAGTTCTTC. Its translation is CATKLSGRDEQFF.

On this clonotype itself: With a much larger clone just one base away, this may be a read error. This chain joins TRBV10-3 and TRBJ2-3; TRBD2 agrees at 11 bases. The CDR3 sequence is 16 residues long. Germline V CDR1 and CDR2: ENHRY, SYGVKD. DNA of the CDR3: TGTGCCATCAGTGATACACTAGCGGGGGCGGGAGATACGCAGTGTTTT. This gives the protein CAISDTLAGAGDTQCF.

This clonotype was seen many times. The rearrangement uses TRBV20-1 and TRBJ2-1; D is unclear. This CDR3 region has 10 residues. Per germline, CDR1 DFQATT and CDR2 SNEGSKA (reference sequence). The V gene lost 4 bases and the J gene lost 5 bases, with 3 bases spanning the gap. CDR3 nucleotides: TGCAGTGCTATCAACAATGAGCAGTTCTTC. It encodes CSAINNEQFF.

This clonotype showed up just a few times. DNA for the CDR3: TGCAGTGCAGGGGGGGGGGCTGGAAACACCATATATTTT. This encodes CSAGGGAGNTIYF. V and J are TRBV20-1 and TRBJ1-3, with TRBD1 as a possible D gene (6 bases). The CDR3 is 13 amino acids. Deletions cut 6 bases from V and 2 bases from J, with 11 bases between. The germline V gene has CDR1 DFQATT and CDR2 SNEGSKA (reference sequence).

This clonotype has ten or more counts. The rearrangement joins TRBV27 to TRBJ1-5; D unresolved. This CDR3 is built from 13 residues. CDR1 is MNHEY, CDR2 SMNVEV, per germline (reference sequence). V gave up 3 bases and J gave up 5 bases, with 8 bases separating them. CDR3 nucleotides: TGTGCCAGCAGTTTCGGAAGAGATCAGCCCCAGCATTTT. Translating it yields CASSFGRDQPQHF.

This clonotype was seen only a few times. The chain joins TRBV24-1 to TRBJ1-4; 10 bases align to TRBD1. The V gene's germline CDR1 is KGHDR and CDR2 SFDVKD. The CDR3 totals 18 residues. Trimming took 2 bases from V and 7 from J; bases not matched to a gene: 12. The CDR3 loop reads CATSDSPGQGPGSEKLFF. CDR3 DNA: TGTGCCACCAGTGATTCGCCGGGACAGGGGCCCGGGAGTGAAAAACTGTTTTTT.